This TCR beta chain was observed in a study of T cells in Graves' hyperthyroidism and ophthalmopathy. TCR beta CDR3 regions were amplified from RNA. In the first-round RT-PCR of the TCR CDR3, the HTBI primer set was used. TCRdb itself ran the multiplex PCR reads through MiXCR, one entry per CDR3 protein. The sample shows some 490,000 distinct CDR3 sequences, approximately 23% of them seen only once. Trimming removed 4 bases from V and 0 bases from J, with 10 bases in between. The CDR3 runs to 15 residues. The germline V gene encodes CDR1 SQVTM and CDR2 ANQGSEA. The chain links TRBV29-1 to TRBJ2-6; D not certain. The sequenced sample consisted of blood. The clonotype originates from a woman in her seventies with Graves' ophthalmopathy. The CDR3 sequence is CSVVVWSSGANVLTF. For the CDR3, the DNA is TGCAGCGTTGTAGTCTGGAGCTCTGGGGCCAACGTCCTGACTTTC.